One and the same sample provided the 7 T cell receptor beta chains below, sequenced in a study of T cells in Graves' hyperthyroidism and ophthalmopathy. Researchers amplified the TCR beta CDR3 regions from RNA transcripts. When the TCR CDR3 underwent first-round RT-PCR, the HTBI primer set was used. MiXCR, run by TCRdb on the multiplex PCR reads, gives a single entry per CDR3 protein. The table shows approximately 430,000 distinct CDR3 sequences, with around 15% occurring only once. Material: blood. The source is a young man with Graves' ophthalmopathy.

This clonotype has more than one count but fewer than ten. The V and J genes are TRBV20-1 and TRBJ2-1; 8 bases map to TRBD1. The CDR3 loop spans 15 amino acids. The V gene's germline CDR1 is DFQATT and CDR2 SNEGSKA (reference sequence). J gave up 6 bases and V 0 bases, and 7 bases lay outside the gene matches. CDR3: CSARDFRGLGNEQFF. The CDR3 nucleotides are TGCAGTGCTAGAGATTTCAGGGGGCTAGGCAATGAGCAGTTCTTC.

At least ten counts were recorded for this clonotype. This rearrangement joins TRBV5-1 to TRBJ2-3; D ambiguous. Germline assignment: CDR1 SGHRS and CDR2 YFSETQ. CDR3 length equals 14 residues. V shed 0 bases and J shed 1 base, with 6 bases lying between them. In DNA form, the CDR3 reads TGCGCCAGCAGCTTGGGGGTCGGCACAGATACGCAGTATTTT. It yields the protein CASSLGVGTDTQYF.

This clonotype was picked up many times. J is TRBJ2-1 and V is TRBV20-1, with 12 bases identical to TRBD2. CDR1 and CDR2 from the germline V gene are DFQATT and SNEGSKA (reference sequence). Trimming removed 3 bases from V and 3 bases from J; junction bases left unmatched: 3. CDR3 length: 15 residues. CDR3 protein: CSASRTSGDYNEQFF. The CDR3 DNA follows: TGCAGTGCTAGCAGGACTAGCGGGGACTACAATGAGCAGTTCTTC.

The sample holds many counts of this clonotype. This chain uses TRBV5-1 with TRBJ1-2, with TRBD1 as a possible D gene (6 bases). The V gene's germline CDR1 is SGHRS and CDR2 YFSETQ. CDR3 length: 15 residues. Trimming shortened V by 4 bases and J by 4 bases, and 17 bases separated the two germline ends. The CDR3 nucleotides are TGCGCCAGCAGCACGAGTAAGGGGGGGACCTATGGCTACACCTTC. The encoded protein is CASSTSKGGTYGYTF.

Only a few counts were recorded for this clonotype. The chain joins TRBV6-2 or TRBV6-3 to TRBJ1-2, with a tentative D call TRBD1 (5 bases). This CDR3 spans 12 amino acids. V was trimmed by 5 bases and J by 7 bases, leaving 11 bases between them. CDR1 and CDR2 from the germline V gene are MNHEY and SVGEGT. The CDR3 sequence: CASSRLGLGYTF. DNA for the CDR3: TGTGCCAGCAGTAGACTGGGGCTTGGCTACACCTTC.

This clonotype has at least ten counts. The chain uses TRBV5-6 and TRBJ1-2; D is unresolved. The germline V gene encodes CDR1 SGHDT and CDR2 YYEEEE. This CDR3 region has 12 residues. V was cut by 2 bases and J by 6 bases, with 8 bases left in between. The CDR3, as DNA: TGTGCCAGCAGCTTAGATGTTCATGGCTACACCTTC. It specifies CASSLDVHGYTF.

The rearrangement links TRBV27 to TRBJ2-7, with D possibly matching TRBD2 (6 bases). Trimming took 6 bases from V and 0 from J, leaving 15 bases between them. This CDR3 has 15 residues. CDR1 is MNHEY, CDR2 SMNVEV, per germline (reference sequence). This chain's CDR3 is CASSVPAGSSYEQYF. The CDR3 nucleotides read TGTGCCAGCAGCGTCCCTGCGGGGAGCTCCTACGAGCAGTACTTC.